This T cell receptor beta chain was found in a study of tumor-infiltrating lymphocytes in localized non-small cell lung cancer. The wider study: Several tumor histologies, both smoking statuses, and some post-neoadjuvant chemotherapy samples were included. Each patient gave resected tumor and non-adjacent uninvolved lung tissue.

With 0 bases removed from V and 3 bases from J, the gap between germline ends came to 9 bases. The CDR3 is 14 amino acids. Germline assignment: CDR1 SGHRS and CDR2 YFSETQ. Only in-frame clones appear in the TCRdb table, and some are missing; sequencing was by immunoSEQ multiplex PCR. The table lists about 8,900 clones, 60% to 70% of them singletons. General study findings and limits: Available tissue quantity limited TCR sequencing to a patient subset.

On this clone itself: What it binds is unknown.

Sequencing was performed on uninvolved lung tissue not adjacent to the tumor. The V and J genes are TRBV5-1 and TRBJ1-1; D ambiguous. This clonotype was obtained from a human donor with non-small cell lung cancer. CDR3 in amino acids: CASSLGVPDTEAFF. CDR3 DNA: TGCGCCAGCAGCTTGGGGGTTCCGGACACTGAAGCTTTCTTT.